The present T cell receptor beta chain was sequenced within a study of Ad26.COV2.S vaccination and SARS-CoV-2 variants. This clone has more than one count but fewer than ten. Its antigen is unidentified. Treatment: about 20 received Ad26.COV2.S at low or high dose, single or two shots; five or six received placebo; per-sample allocation not given. Day 63 following the first vaccine or placebo injection was when the samples were taken. TCRdb's table, derived via immunoSEQ multiplex PCR, lists solely in-frame clones and lacks some. The sample consists of roughly 350,000 clones, 88% of them appearing once. Study-wide findings and caveats: With respect to non-spike TCR breadth, vaccine and placebo recipients were similar. Overall T cell responses may have been underestimated by the analyses of TCR breadth and depth.

The J segment lost 3 bases and the V segment lost 5 bases, leaving 6 bases of the junction unmatched. Germline V CDR1 and CDR2: ENHRY, SYGVKD. This CDR3 contains 14 residues. The sequenced sample was peripheral blood, obtained in a trial of Ad26.COV2.S vaccine versus placebo. J is TRBJ1-1 and V is TRBV10-3, with 7 positions matching TRBD1. This clonotype originated in a person between 18 and 59 years old who received the Ad26.COV2.S COVID-19 vaccine or a placebo. For the CDR3, the DNA is TGTGCCATCAGTCGACAGGGAGACTACACTGAAGCTTTCTTT. Its translation is CAISRQGDYTEAFF.